Listed below are T cell receptor beta chains from one sample, sequenced in a study of response to subunit inactivated influenza vaccine. Via MiXCR, TCRdb re-called the RT-PCR reads, giving one row per CDR3 protein. Of almost 600,000 distinct CDR3 sequences detected, around 15% appear once; the ten largest clones hold over 8.5%. The sample consisted of PBMCs from blood, taken about 13 days after vaccination. All receptors derive from a man aged 45 to 65 who received an inactivated influenza vaccine. Each CDR3 is given with its conserved first and last residue. D genes are given only for firm matches. The size field is filled for only some rows; it gives once, few, many or a size class.

D gene: TRBD2; V gene: TRBV7-3; J gene: TRBJ2-3; clone size: few; CDR3 protein: CASSQSGSPDTQYF; CDR3 DNA: TGTGCCAGCAGCCAAAGCGGGAGTCCAGATACGCAGTATTTT
D gene: -; V gene: TRBV5-3; J gene: TRBJ2-1; clone size: -; CDR3 protein: CASSSPWRGPIYNEQFF; CDR3 DNA: TGTGCCAGCAGCTCCCCTTGGAGAGGCCCAATTTACAATGAGCAGTTCTTC
D gene: -; V gene: TRBV7-9; J gene: TRBJ1-6; clone size: -; CDR3 protein: CASSLALAWGVNSPLHF; CDR3 DNA: TGTGCCAGCAGCTTAGCGCTGGCTTGGGGGGTTAATTCACCCCTCCACTTT
D gene: -; V gene: TRBV7-9; J gene: TRBJ2-3; clone size: few; CDR3 protein: CASKAQSLSDTQYF; CDR3 DNA: TGTGCCAGCAAGGCACAGTCACTCTCAGATACGCAGTATTTT
D gene: -; V gene: TRBV27; J gene: TRBJ2-5; clone size: few; CDR3 protein: CASSLYPTQETQYF; CDR3 DNA: TGTGCCAGCAGTTTATACCCCACACAAGAGACCCAGTACTTC
D gene: -; V gene: TRBV6-2/TRBV6-3; J gene: TRBJ2-7; clone size: few; CDR3 protein: CASQHRTVSYEQYF; CDR3 DNA: TGTGCCAGCCAGCACCGGACAGTCTCCTACGAGCAGTACTTC
D gene: TRBD2; V gene: TRBV20-1; J gene: TRBJ2-5; clone size: -; CDR3 protein: CSARDARAGGEETQYF; CDR3 DNA: TGCAGTGCTAGAGACGCCAGAGCGGGAGGGGAAGAGACCCAGTACTTC
D gene: -; V gene: TRBV20-1; J gene: TRBJ2-5; clone size: few; CDR3 protein: CSASETQYF; CDR3 DNA: TGCAGTGCTTCCGAGACCCAGTACTTC
D gene: TRBD2; V gene: TRBV20-1; J gene: TRBJ2-3; clone size: -; CDR3 protein: CSASPGIAGGGGTDTQYF; CDR3 DNA: TGCAGTGCTAGTCCCGGTATAGCGGGAGGTGGGGGCACAGATACGCAGTATTTT
D gene: -; V gene: TRBV6-1; J gene: TRBJ1-6; clone size: few; CDR3 protein: CASSARDTSYNSPLHF; CDR3 DNA: TGTGCCAGCAGTGCCCGGGACACCTCCTATAATTCACCCCTCCACTTT